A selection of T cell receptor beta chains follows, all from one sample in a study of blood T cells in healthy people across ages. MiXCR, run by TCRdb on the 5' RACE reads, gives a single entry per CDR3 protein. This repertoire shows hundreds of thousands of distinct CDR3 sequences, roughly three fifths found once; its top ten account for approximately 24%. Specimen: blood. These receptors all stem from a man aged 35 to 55 in good health. CDR3s include the opening cysteine and the closing phenylalanine or tryptophan. D genes are given only for firm matches. Size is stated for part of the rows, as once, few or many counts, or as a class when the clone is expanded.

CDR3 protein	CDR3 DNA	clone size	V gene	J gene	D gene
CASSRASNTEAFF	TGTGCCAGCAGCCGGGCTTCGAACACTGAAGCTTTCTTT	.	TRBV3-1	TRBJ1-1	.
CSARATGVINTEAFF	TGCAGTGCTAGAGCGACAGGGGTGATCAACACTGAAGCTTTCTTT	.	TRBV20-1	TRBJ1-1	TRBD1
CASSSPGPAYYGYTF	TGTGCCAGCAGTTCCCCGGGACCGGCCTACTATGGCTACACCTTC	.	TRBV6-5	TRBJ1-2	.
CASRDRETQYF	TGTGCCTCCCGGGACAGGGAGACCCAGTACTTC	.	TRBV30	TRBJ2-5	TRBD1
CASSLVAGSFETQYF	TGTGCCAGCAGCTTAGTGGCGGGAAGTTTCGAGACCCAGTACTTC	.	TRBV7-3	TRBJ2-5	.
CASSLQGMNTEAFF	TGTGCCAGCAGCCTCCAGGGCATGAACACTGAAGCTTTCTTT	few	TRBV7-3	TRBJ1-1	.
CSAELAGHYEQYF	TGCAGCGCCGAACTAGCGGGACACTACGAGCAGTACTTC	.	TRBV29-1	TRBJ2-7	TRBD2
CASSWGTGSSGANVLTF	TGCGCCAGCAGCTGGGGGACAGGTAGCTCTGGGGCCAACGTCCTGACTTTC	.	TRBV5-1	TRBJ2-6	TRBD1
CASSHNGGGTQYF	TGTGCCAGCAGCCACAACGGGGGGGGGACCCAGTACTTC	.	TRBV11-2	TRBJ2-5	TRBD2
CASRQGINQPQHF	TGTGCCAGCAGACAGGGGATCAATCAGCCCCAGCATTTT	.	TRBV7-9	TRBJ1-5	TRBD1